One and the same sample provided the 25 T cell receptor beta chains below, sequenced in a study of blood T cell repertoires in COVID-19. Method: immunoSEQ multiplex PCR; TCRdb's copy keeps in-frame clones and lacks some. Of more than 150,000 clones listed, around 82% are singletons. The specimen was peripheral blood. These receptors originate from a young man with active or convalescent COVID-19.

The chain couples TRBV6-6 to TRBJ2-7; tentatively, D is TRBD1 (6 bases). The CDR3 consists of 14 residues. Trimming removed 6 bases from V and 5 bases from J, with 17 bases in between. Germline V gene data show CDR1 as MNHNY and CDR2 as SVGAGI (reference sequence). CDR3 in amino acids: CASREMARDNEQYF. CDR3 DNA: TGTGCCAGCAGGGAGATGGCCAGGGACAACGAGCAGTACTTC.

The gene calls are TRBV9 and TRBJ2-1, with D perhaps matching TRBD2 (5 bases). CDR1 is SGDLS and CDR2 is YYNGEE in the germline V gene. V was pared by 0 bases and J by 3 bases, with 10 bases between. CDR3 length: 15 amino acids. CDR3 region: CASSVGRGFYNEQFF. CDR3 nucleotide sequence: TGTGCCAGCAGCGTAGGTAGAGGGTTCTACAATGAGCAGTTCTTC.

V usage is TRBV5-1 and J usage is TRBJ1-2, with 11 bases fitting TRBD1. V lost 4 bases to trimming and J lost 0 bases; unmatched junction nucleotides: 11. The CDR3 totals 18 residues. Germline assignment: CDR1 SGHRS and CDR2 YFSETQ. This CDR3 reads CASSPSPGTGGTNYGYTF. CDR3 nucleotides: TGCGCCAGCAGCCCATCCCCAGGGACAGGGGGGACTAACTATGGCTACACCTTC.

The chain combines TRBV5-5 with TRBJ1-2; TRBD1 agrees at 7 bases. V shed 1 base, J shed 2 bases, and the junction held 8 bases outside the gene matches. The germline CDR1 and CDR2 sequences are SGHKS and YYEKEE (reference sequence). The CDR3 runs to 16 residues. The DNA of the CDR3 is TGTGCCAGCAGCTTGAATCCGGGACAGAAAAACTATGGCTACACCTTC. As protein: CASSLNPGQKNYGYTF.

CDR3 nucleotides: TGTGCCAGCAGCTTAGATGTTAGAGTCGTCTATGAGCAGTTCTTC. Its protein product is CASSLDVRVVYEQFF. The V gene is TRBV7-8, the J gene TRBJ2-1, with D unclear. The CDR3 has 15 amino acids. V lost 1 base to trimming and J lost 8 bases, with 15 bases between them. In germline, CDR1 is SGHVS, CDR2 FQNEAQ.

CDR3 sequence: CASSIRTGGAGNEQFF. The CDR3 coding sequence is TGTGCCAGTAGTATAAGAACAGGGGGCGCTGGTAATGAGCAGTTCTTC. The rearrangement links TRBV19 to TRBJ2-1; 9 nucleotides line up with TRBD1. Germline values: CDR1 LNHDA, CDR2 SQIVND (reference sequence). There are 16 residues in the CDR3. Trimming removed 2 bases from V and 7 bases from J; junction bases left unmatched: 9.

The chain combines TRBV3-1 (or the pseudogene TRBV3-2) with TRBJ2-7, with D tentatively TRBD2 (5 bases). Germline V CDR1 and CDR2: LGHDT, YNNKEL (reference sequence). The CDR3 is made up of 15 amino acids. V lost 4 bases, J lost 0 bases, and 13 bases lay in between. The CDR3 coding sequence is TGTGCCAGCAGCCCTTTGCGAGCGGCCTCCTACGAGCAGTACTTC. As protein: CASSPLRAASYEQYF.

V usage is TRBV29-1 and J usage is TRBJ2-7; D is perhaps TRBD2 (7 bases). V lost 6 bases to trimming and J lost 3 bases, with 15 bases between them. This CDR3 has 13 residues. Germline CDR1 is SQVTM and CDR2 is ANQGSEA. For the CDR3, the DNA is TGCAGCGTGGCGGGAGCAGGGGACTACGAGCAGTACTTC. Protein: CSVAGAGDYEQYF.

This sequence joins TRBV6-1 and TRBJ1-6, with a tentative D call TRBD1 (6 bases). This CDR3 has 15 amino acids. Germline CDR1 and CDR2: MNHNS and SASEGT. Trimming pared 2 bases from V and 9 bases from J, leaving 14 bases between. CDR3 amino acids: CASSESSGAASPLHF. CDR3 nucleotides: TGTGCCAGCAGTGAAAGCTCAGGGGCGGCTTCACCCCTCCACTTT.

Of note for this clone: The junction and the germline gene differ at one end; a read error may be behind it. The chain recombines TRBV13 with TRBJ2-7; 11 bases are a match to TRBD2. In germline, CDR1 is PRHDT, CDR2 FYEKMQ (reference sequence). CDR3 size: 14 residues. CDR3 nucleotide sequence: TGTGCCAGCAGATTAGCGGGGGGGCTTTCCGAGCAGTACTTC. It encodes CASRLAGGLSEQYF.

V is TRBV9 and J is TRBJ2-6; 8 bases fit TRBD1. Germline-derived CDR1 and CDR2 are SGDLS and YYNGEE. CDR3 length: 19 residues. V was pared by 1 base and J by 2 bases, with 11 bases of the junction left unmatched. CDR3: CASSVSTGGVGTGANVLTF. The CDR3 nucleotides read TGTGCCAGCAGCGTAAGCACAGGGGGTGTAGGAACTGGGGCCAACGTCCTGACTTTC. Combining the CDR3 with reference TRBV9 and TRBJ2-6 gives the whole variable domain DSGVTQTPKHLITATGQRVTLRCSPRSGDLSVYWYQQSLDQGLQFLIQYYNGEERAKGNILERFSAQQFPDLHSELNLSSLELGDSALYFCASSVSTGGVGTGANVLTFGAGSRLTVL.

V and J are TRBV3-1 (or the pseudogene TRBV3-2) and TRBJ2-7; no clear D. V lost 0 bases and J lost 5, with 11 bases in between. The CDR3 covers 14 residues. CDR1 is LGHDT, CDR2 YNNKEL, per germline (reference sequence). The CDR3 protein is CASSQDLTQNEQYF. The CDR3 region has the DNA TGTGCCAGCAGCCAAGATCTCACCCAGAACGAGCAGTACTTC.

The genes are TRBV18 and TRBJ1-5; 9 nucleotides align to TRBD1. This CDR3 has 15 residues. The V gene's germline CDR1 is KGHSH and CDR2 LQKENI. V lost 5 bases to trimming and J lost 4 bases; unmatched junction nucleotides: 6. In nucleotides, the CDR3 is TGTGCCAGCTCAACAACAGGGGGCGATAATCAGCCCCAGCATTTT. It yields the protein CASSTTGGDNQPQHF.

The V call is TRBV19, the J call TRBJ1-2; 8 nucleotides align to TRBD1. The CDR3 extends over 14 amino acids. After removal of 7 bases from V and 3 bases from J, the junction contained 7 bases not matched to a gene. CDR1 and CDR2 from the germline V gene are LNHDA and SQIVND (reference sequence). The CDR3 DNA reads as TGTGCCAGTAACCGACAGGGGAAAGACTATGGCTACACCTTC. Translation gives CASNRQGKDYGYTF. The full variable domain, its missing parts supplied by reference TRBV19 and TRBJ1-2, is DGGITQSPKYLFRKEGQNVTLSCEQNLNHDAMYWYRQDPGQGLRLIYYSQIVNDFQKGDIAEGYSVSREKKESFPLTVTSAQKNPTAFYLCASNRQGKDYGYTFGSGTRLTVV.

This clone was counted only a few times. CDR3 in amino acids: CASSHRVSYEQYF. DNA for the CDR3: TGTGCCAGCAGCCACAGGGTTTCCTACGAGCAGTACTTC. The chain employs TRBV6-5 and TRBJ2-7; the D gene is possibly TRBD1 (6 bases). The CDR3 consists of 13 residues. In germline, CDR1 is MNHEY, CDR2 SVGAGI. Trimming removed 6 bases at V and 1 base at J, with 10 bases between.

CDR3 residues: CAWSRASSSYNEQFF. CDR3 in DNA: TGTGCCTGGAGTAGGGCTAGCAGCTCCTACAATGAGCAGTTCTTC. The rearrangement links TRBV30 to TRBJ2-1, with D perhaps matching TRBD2 (5 bases). Germline lookup yields CDR1 GTSNPN and CDR2 SVGIG (reference sequence). V shed 2 bases and J shed 0 bases, with 11 bases lying between them. The CDR3 consists of 15 residues.

The chain has TRBV6-4 and TRBJ2-2; 9 bases map to TRBD2. Germline V gene lookup returns CDR1 MRHNA and CDR2 SNTAGT. J was trimmed by 2 bases and V by 5 bases; bases with no gene match: 9. The CDR3 sequence is 17 residues long. The CDR3 DNA is TGTGCCAGCAGTCCGGCGTATAGCGGGAGTAACACCGGGGAGCTGTTTTTT. This codes for CASSPAYSGSNTGELFF.

This clone has only one observation. V and J are TRBV28 and TRBJ1-5; no definite D call. Between the trimmed V and J ends, which lost 3 bases and 3 bases, there was a span of 9 bases. The CDR3 runs to 14 residues. CDR1 MDHEN and CDR2 SYDVKM come from the germline V gene. CDR3 region: CASSFLRDNQPQHF. CDR3 DNA: TGTGCCAGCAGTTTTTTGAGAGACAATCAGCCCCAGCATTTT.

The rearrangement uses TRBV5-1 and TRBJ2-7; 10 bases are shared with TRBD1. The CDR3 loop spans 15 amino acids. Germline CDR1 SGHRS, CDR2 YFSETQ. The V segment lost 3 bases and the J segment 3 bases; nucleotides outside the gene matches: 6. The CDR3 coding sequence is TGCGCCAGCAGCTCACCCGGGACAGGGGTCTACGAGCAGTACTTC. Translation gives CASSSPGTGVYEQYF.

The V and J genes are TRBV18 and TRBJ1-2; tentatively, D is TRBD1 (6 bases). V was shortened by 3 bases and J by 1 base, with 12 bases between the two germline ends. CDR1 is KGHSH and CDR2 is LQKENI in the germline V gene. The CDR3 length is 15 residues. The CDR3: CASSPSTGDNYGYTF. In nucleotides, the CDR3 is TGTGCCAGCTCACCCTCGACAGGAGATAACTATGGCTACACCTTC. The full variable domain, in which reference TRBV18 and TRBJ1-2 provide the parts outside the CDR3, is NAGVMQNPRHLVRRRGQEARLRCSPMKGHSHVYWYRQLPEEGLKFMVYLQKENIIDESGMPKERFSAEFPKEGPSILRIQQVVRGDSAAYFCASSPSTGDNYGYTFGSGTRLTVV.

The chain carries TRBV7-8 and TRBJ2-7; 8 bases are a match to TRBD1. Germline V lookup: CDR1 SGHVS, CDR2 FQNEAQ. Trimming cost V 3 bases and J 1 base; bases outside gene matches: 8. The CDR3 consists of 16 residues. CDR3 in DNA: TGTGCCAGCAGCTTCGAGGACAGGGTAATTTCCTACGAGCAGTACTTC. Protein sequence: CASSFEDRVISYEQYF.

Only one count was recorded for this clone. The V call is TRBV7-6, the J call TRBJ1-1; possible D gene TRBD1, 5 bases. This CDR3 is built from 18 residues. Germline V gene lookup returns CDR1 SGHVS and CDR2 FNYEAQ. V lost 5 bases and J 1 base, leaving 23 bases between the germline ends. CDR3 sequence (DNA): TGTGCCAGCAGCCCTATAACAAGACAGACACAAAAGAACACTGAAGCTTTCTTT. Its translation: CASSPITRQTQKNTEAFF.

The V and J genes are TRBV21-1 and TRBJ2-7; TRBD2 reflects the table's D call only, with no check against the DNA. TRBV21-1 is shown as a pseudogene. This CDR3 is built from 12 residues. CDR3 region: CASSNGGYEQYF. The CDR3 DNA sequence: TGTGCCAGCAGCAATGGAGGCTACGAGCAGTACTTC.

V usage is TRBV9 and J usage is TRBJ1-6; possibly TRBD1 for D (5 bases). This CDR3 is 16 amino acids long. The germline gives CDR1 SGDLS, CDR2 YYNGEE. The V end lost 0 bases, the J end lost 3 bases, and 10 bases lay between the germline ends. The CDR3 loop reads CASSVGQGLYNSPLHF. The CDR3 DNA sequence: TGTGCCAGCAGCGTAGGTCAGGGTCTCTATAATTCACCCCTCCACTTT. The full variable domain, rest sourced from reference TRBV9 and TRBJ1-6, is DSGVTQTPKHLITATGQRVTLRCSPRSGDLSVYWYQQSLDQGLQFLIQYYNGEERAKGNILERFSAQQFPDLHSELNLSSLELGDSALYFCASSVGQGLYNSPLHFGNGTRLTVT.

V is TRBV9 and J is TRBJ2-2; 7 bases agree with TRBD1. The V gene's germline CDR1 is SGDLS and CDR2 YYNGEE. The CDR3 covers 16 residues. V shed 3 bases and J 2 bases; nucleotides not matched to a gene: 7. CDR3 coding DNA: TGTGCCAGCAGCGGAAAGAGGGGGCGTAACACCGGGGAGCTGTTTTTT. Its protein is CASSGKRGRNTGELFF.